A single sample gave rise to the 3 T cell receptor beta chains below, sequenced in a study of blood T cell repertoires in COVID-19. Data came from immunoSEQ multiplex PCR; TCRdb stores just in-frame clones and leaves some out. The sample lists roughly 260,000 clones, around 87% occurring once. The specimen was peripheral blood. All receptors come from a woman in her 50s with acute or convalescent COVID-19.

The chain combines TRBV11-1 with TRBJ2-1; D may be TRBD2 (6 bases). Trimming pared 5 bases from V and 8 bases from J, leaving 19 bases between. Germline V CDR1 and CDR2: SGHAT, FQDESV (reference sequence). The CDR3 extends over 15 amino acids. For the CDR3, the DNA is TGTGCCAGCAGCCGCGGTGTCGGTAGCGGCTATGAGCAGTTCTTC. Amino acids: CASSRGVGSGYEQFF.

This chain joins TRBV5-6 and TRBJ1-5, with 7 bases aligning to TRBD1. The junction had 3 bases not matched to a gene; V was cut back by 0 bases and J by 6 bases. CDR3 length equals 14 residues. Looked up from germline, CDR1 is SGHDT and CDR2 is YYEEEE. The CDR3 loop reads CASSLGQGVQPQHF. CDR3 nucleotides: TGTGCCAGCAGCTTGGGGCAGGGGGTTCAGCCCCAGCATTTT.

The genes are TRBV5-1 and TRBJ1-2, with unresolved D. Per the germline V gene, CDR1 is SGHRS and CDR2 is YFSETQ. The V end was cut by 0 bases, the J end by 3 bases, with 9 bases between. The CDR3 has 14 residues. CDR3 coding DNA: TGCGCCAGCAGCTTGGTGGGGAGTGACTATGGCTACACCTTC. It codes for CASSLVGSDYGYTF.